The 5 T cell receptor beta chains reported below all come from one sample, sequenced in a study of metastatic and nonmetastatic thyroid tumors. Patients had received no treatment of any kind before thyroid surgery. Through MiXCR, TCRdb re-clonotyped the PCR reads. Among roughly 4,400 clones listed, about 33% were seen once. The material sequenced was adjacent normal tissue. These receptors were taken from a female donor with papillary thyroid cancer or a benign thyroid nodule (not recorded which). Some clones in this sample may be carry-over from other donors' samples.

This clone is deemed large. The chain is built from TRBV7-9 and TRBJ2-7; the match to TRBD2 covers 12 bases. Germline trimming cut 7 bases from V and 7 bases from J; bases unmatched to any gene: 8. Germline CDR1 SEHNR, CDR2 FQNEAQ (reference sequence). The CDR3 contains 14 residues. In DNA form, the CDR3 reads TGTGCCAGCATCCCTAGCGGGAGGGCCGCTGAGCAGTACTTC. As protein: CASIPSGRAAEQYF. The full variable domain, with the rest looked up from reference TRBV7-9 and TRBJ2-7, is DTGVSQNPRHKITKRGQNVTFRCDPISEHNRLYWYRQTLGQGPEFLTYFQNEAQLEKSRLLSDRFSAERPKGSFSTLEIQRTEQGDSAMYLCASIPSGRAAEQYFGPGTRLTVT.

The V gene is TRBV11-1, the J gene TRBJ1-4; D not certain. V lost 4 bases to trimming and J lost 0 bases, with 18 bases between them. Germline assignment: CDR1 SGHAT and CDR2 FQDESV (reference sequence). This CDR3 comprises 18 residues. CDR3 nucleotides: TGTGCCAGCAGCTCCGGACCTGACTCCGATGCAACTAATGAAAAACTGTTTTTT. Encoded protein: CASSSGPDSDATNEKLFF. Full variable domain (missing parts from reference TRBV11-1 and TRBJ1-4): EAEVAQSPRYKITEKSQAVAFWCDPISGHATLYWYRQILGQGPELLVQFQDESVVDDSQLPKDRFSAERLKGVDSTLKIQPAELGDSAMYLCASSSGPDSDATNEKLFFGSGTQLSVL.

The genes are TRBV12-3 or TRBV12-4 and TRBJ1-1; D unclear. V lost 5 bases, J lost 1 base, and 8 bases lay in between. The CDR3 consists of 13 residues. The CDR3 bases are TGTGCCAGCAGTCTCCGACAGAACACTGAAGCTTTCTTT. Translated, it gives CASSLRQNTEAFF.

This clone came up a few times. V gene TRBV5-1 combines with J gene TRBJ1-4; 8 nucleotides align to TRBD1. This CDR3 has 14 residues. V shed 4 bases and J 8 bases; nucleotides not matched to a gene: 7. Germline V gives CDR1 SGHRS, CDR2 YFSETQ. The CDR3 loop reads CASSADRVGEKLFF. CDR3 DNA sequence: TGCGCCAGCAGCGCGGACAGGGTTGGGGAAAAACTGTTTTTT.

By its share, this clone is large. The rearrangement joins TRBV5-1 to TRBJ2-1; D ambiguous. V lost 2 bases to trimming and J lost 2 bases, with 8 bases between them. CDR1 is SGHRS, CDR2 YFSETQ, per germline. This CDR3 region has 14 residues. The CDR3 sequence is CASSLDGAYNEQFF. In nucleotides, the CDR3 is TGCGCCAGCAGCTTAGATGGGGCCTACAATGAGCAGTTCTTC.